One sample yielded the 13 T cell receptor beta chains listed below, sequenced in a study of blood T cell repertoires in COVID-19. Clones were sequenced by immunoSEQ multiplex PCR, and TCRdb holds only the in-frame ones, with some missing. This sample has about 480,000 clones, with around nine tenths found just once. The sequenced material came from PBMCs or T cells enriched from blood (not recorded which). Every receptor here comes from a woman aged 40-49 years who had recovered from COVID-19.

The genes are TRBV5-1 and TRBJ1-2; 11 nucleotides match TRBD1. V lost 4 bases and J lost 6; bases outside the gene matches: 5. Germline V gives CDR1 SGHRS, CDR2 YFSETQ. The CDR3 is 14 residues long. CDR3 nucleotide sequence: TGCGCCAGCAGCGGACAGGGGGCGGATAATGGCTACACCTTC. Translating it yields CASSGQGADNGYTF.

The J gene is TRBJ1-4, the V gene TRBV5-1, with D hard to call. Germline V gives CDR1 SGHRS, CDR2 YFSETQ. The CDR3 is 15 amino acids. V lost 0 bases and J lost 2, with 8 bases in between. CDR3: CASSLGGETNEKLFF. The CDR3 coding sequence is TGCGCCAGCAGCTTGGGAGGTGAGACTAATGAAAAACTGTTTTTT.

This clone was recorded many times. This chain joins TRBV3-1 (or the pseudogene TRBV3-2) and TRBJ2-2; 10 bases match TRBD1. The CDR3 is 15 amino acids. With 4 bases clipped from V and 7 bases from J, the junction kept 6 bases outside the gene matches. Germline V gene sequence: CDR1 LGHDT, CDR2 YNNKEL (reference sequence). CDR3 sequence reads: CASSLGQGVIGELFF. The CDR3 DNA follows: TGTGCCAGCAGCCTCGGACAGGGGGTTATCGGGGAGCTGTTTTTT.

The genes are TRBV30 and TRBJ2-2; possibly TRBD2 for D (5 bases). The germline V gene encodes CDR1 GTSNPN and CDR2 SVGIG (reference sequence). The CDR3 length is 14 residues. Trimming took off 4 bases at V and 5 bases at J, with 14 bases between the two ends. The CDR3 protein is CAWTRNSGTGELFF. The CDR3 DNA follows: TGTGCCTGGACAAGAAACTCGGGGACCGGGGAGCTGTTTTTT. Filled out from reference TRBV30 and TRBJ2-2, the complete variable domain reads SQTIHQWPATLVQPVGSPLSLECTVEGTSNPNLYWYRQAAGRGLQLLFYSVGIGQISSEVPQNLSASRPQDRQFILSSKKLLLSDSGFYLCAWTRNSGTGELFFGEGSRLTVL.

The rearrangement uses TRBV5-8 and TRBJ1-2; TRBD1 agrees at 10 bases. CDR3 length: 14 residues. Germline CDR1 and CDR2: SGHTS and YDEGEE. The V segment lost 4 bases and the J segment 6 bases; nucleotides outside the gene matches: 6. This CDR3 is CASSPGTGDHGYTF. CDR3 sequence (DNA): TGTGCCAGCAGCCCGGGGACAGGGGATCATGGCTACACCTTC.

The CDR3 spells CASSPQGNTEAFF. The CDR3 coding sequence is TGTGCCAGCAGTCCCCAGGGGAACACTGAAGCTTTCTTT. The chain couples TRBV6-6 to TRBJ1-1; tentatively, D is TRBD1 (5 bases). Germline CDR1 MNHNY, CDR2 SVGAGI (reference sequence). The length of the CDR3 is 13 residues. Trimming removed 5 bases from V and 1 base from J, with 8 bases in between.

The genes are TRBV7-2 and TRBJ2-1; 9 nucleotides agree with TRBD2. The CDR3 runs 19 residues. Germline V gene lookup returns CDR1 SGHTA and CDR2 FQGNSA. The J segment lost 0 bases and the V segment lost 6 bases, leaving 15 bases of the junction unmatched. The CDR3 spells CASSPRLAAIESSYNEQFF. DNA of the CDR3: TGTGCCAGCAGTCCACGACTAGCGGCTATTGAAAGCTCCTACAATGAGCAGTTCTTC. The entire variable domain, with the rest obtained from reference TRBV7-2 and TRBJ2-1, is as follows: GAGVSQSPSNKVTEKGKDVELRCDPISGHTALYWYRQSLGQGLEFLIYFQGNSAPDKSGLPSDRFSAERTGGSVSTLTIQRTQQEDSAVYLCASSPRLAAIESSYNEQFFGPGTRLTVL.

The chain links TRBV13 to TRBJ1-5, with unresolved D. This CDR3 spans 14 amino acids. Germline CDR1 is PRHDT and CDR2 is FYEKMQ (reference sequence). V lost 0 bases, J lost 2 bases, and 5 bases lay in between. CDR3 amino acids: CASSLGAGNQPQHF. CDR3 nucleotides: TGTGCCAGCAGCTTAGGGGCTGGCAATCAGCCCCAGCATTTT.

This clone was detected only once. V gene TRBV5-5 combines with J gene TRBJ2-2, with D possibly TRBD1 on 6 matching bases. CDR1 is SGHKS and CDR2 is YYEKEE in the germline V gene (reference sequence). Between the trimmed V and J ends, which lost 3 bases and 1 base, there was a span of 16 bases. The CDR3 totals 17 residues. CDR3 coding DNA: TGTGCCAGCAGCTCCAACCCCGGGACACTGAACACCGGGGAGCTGTTTTTT. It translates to CASSSNPGTLNTGELFF.

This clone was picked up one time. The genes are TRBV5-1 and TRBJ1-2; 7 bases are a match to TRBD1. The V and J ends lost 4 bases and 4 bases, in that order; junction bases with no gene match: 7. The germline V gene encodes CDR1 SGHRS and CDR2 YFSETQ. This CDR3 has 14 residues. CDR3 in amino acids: CASSGGQPPYGYTF. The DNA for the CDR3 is TGCGCCAGCAGCGGGGGACAGCCGCCCTATGGCTACACCTTC. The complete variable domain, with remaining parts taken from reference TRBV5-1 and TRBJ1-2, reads KAGVTQTPRYLIKTRGQQVTLSCSPISGHRSVSWYQQTPGQGLQFLFEYFSETQRNKGNFPGRFSGRQFSNSRSEMNVSTLELGDSALYLCASSGGQPPYGYTFGSGTRLTVV.

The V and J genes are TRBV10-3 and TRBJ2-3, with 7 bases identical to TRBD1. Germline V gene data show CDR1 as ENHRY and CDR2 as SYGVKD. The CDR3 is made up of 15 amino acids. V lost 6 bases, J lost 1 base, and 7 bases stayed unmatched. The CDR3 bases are TGTGCCATCAGGCGACCCGGGACAGGCACAGATACGCAGTATTTT. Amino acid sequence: CAIRRPGTGTDTQYF.

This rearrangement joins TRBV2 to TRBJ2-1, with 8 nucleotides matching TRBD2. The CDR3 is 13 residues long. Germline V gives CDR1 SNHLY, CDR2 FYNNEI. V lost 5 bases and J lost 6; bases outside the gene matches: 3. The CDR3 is CASSLAGLNEQFF. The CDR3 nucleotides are TGTGCCAGCAGTCTAGCGGGCCTCAATGAGCAGTTCTTC.

The CDR3 DNA reads as TGTGCCAGTAGATCGGACAGAAGCACAGATACGCAGTATTTT. It encodes CASRSDRSTDTQYF. J is TRBJ2-3 and V is TRBV19; a possible D gene is TRBD1 (6 bases). CDR1 and CDR2 (germline): LNHDA, SQIVND (reference sequence). The CDR3 contains 14 residues. Trimming left V 6 bases short and J 0 bases short, with 10 bases between.